Following are 16 T cell receptor beta chains from one sample sequenced in a study of CD8 T cells in ankylosing spondylitis. The antigens of these receptors remain unknown. Study-wide results and limits: What seemed typical of ankylosing spondylitis blood was a TCR beta motif built from 7 or 8 highly homologous variants.

TCRdb re-derived calls from the 5' RACE reads in MiXCR, one entry per CDR3 protein. Of 750,000 to 850,000 distinct CDR3 sequences in the sample, 10% to 15% are singletons; the top ten hold just over 0.5%. Sequenced: blood, either unsorted or a sorted T cell fraction (not recorded which). The receptor set was obtained from a male donor with ankylosing spondylitis.

The table lists this clonotype with many counts. The genes are TRBV5-1 and TRBJ1-1; D is perhaps TRBD1 (5 bases). Trimming took off 0 bases at V and 0 bases at J, with 9 bases between the two ends. Germline V lookup: CDR1 SGHRS, CDR2 YFSETQ. The CDR3 totals 15 residues. CDR3 region: CASSLGTSMNTEAFF. As DNA, the CDR3 is TGCGCCAGCAGCTTGGGGACATCGATGAACACTGAAGCTTTCTTT.

This clonotype has just a few counts. This chain connects TRBV10-3 to TRBJ2-7; either TRBD1 or TRBD2 may supply D (5 bases each). The V end was cut by 3 bases, the J end by 4 bases, with 19 bases between. CDR3 length: 16 amino acids. CDR1 ENHRY and CDR2 SYGVKD come from the germline V gene. CDR3 in amino acids: CAISDPMGVAGYEQYF. The CDR3 region has the DNA TGTGCCATCAGTGATCCTATGGGGGTGGCAGGTTACGAGCAGTACTTC.

This clonotype was seen more than once but under ten times. DNA of the CDR3: TGCGCCAGCAGCCAAGAGGTAGGAGCGGGAGATCTGAGGGCCAACGTCCTGACTTTC. This codes for CASSQEVGAGDLRANVLTF. The chain uses TRBV4-3 and TRBJ2-6; 8 nucleotides match TRBD2. J lost 5 bases, V lost 0 bases, and 12 bases had no gene match. This CDR3 is built from 19 residues. CDR1 is LGHNA and CDR2 is YSLEER in the germline V gene.

CDR3 DNA sequence: TGTGCCAGCAGCCAAGAAATCGGGGACACAGATACGCAGTATTTT. Residues: CASSQEIGDTDTQYF. The chain combines TRBV4-2 with TRBJ2-3, with a weak D call TRBD2 (5 bases). Trimming left V 0 bases short and J 2 bases short, with 9 bases between. This CDR3 is built from 15 residues. Germline assignment: CDR1 LGHNA and CDR2 YNFKEQ.

This clonotype showed up just a few times. The gene calls are TRBV7-8 and TRBJ2-5; D could derive from TRBD1 or TRBD2 (5 bases each). Germline CDR1 and CDR2: SGHVS and FQNEAQ. V was trimmed by 8 bases and J by 5 bases, leaving 15 bases between them. The CDR3 is 13 residues long. CDR3 DNA: TGTGCCAGCGCCGCAGGGCCGGGGGAGACCCAGTACTTC. It translates to CASAAGPGETQYF. The full variable domain, its missing parts supplied by reference TRBV7-8 and TRBJ2-5, is GAGVSQSPRYKVAKRGQDVALRCDPISGHVSLFWYQQALGQGPEFLTYFQNEAQLDKSGLPSDRFFAERPEGSVSTLKIQRTQQEDSAVYLCASAAGPGETQYFGPGTRLLVL.

The chain carries TRBV29-1 and TRBJ1-1; D is unresolved. This CDR3 contains 14 residues. The germline V gene encodes CDR1 SQVTM and CDR2 ANQGSEA. The V gene lost 5 bases and the J gene lost 4 bases, with 17 bases spanning the gap. CDR3 loop: CSVLISGKGTEAFF. The CDR3 DNA reads as TGCAGCGTTTTGATTTCTGGGAAGGGCACTGAAGCTTTCTTT.

This clonotype has at least ten counts. V and J are TRBV6-2 or TRBV6-3 and TRBJ1-5; D unresolved. The V end lost 6 bases, the J end lost 0 bases, and 12 bases lay between the germline ends. The CDR3 extends over 15 amino acids. The V gene's germline CDR1 is MNHEY and CDR2 SVGEGT. The CDR3 DNA reads as TGTGCCAGCAGAATCATCCGTAATAGCAATCAGCCCCAGCATTTT. It translates to CASRIIRNSNQPQHF.

This clonotype was observed at least ten times. This rearrangement joins TRBV20-1 to TRBJ2-5, with TRBD1 matching over 9 bases. The CDR3 has 12 amino acids. The V and J ends lost 7 bases and 5 bases, in that order; junction bases with no gene match: 5. The V gene's germline CDR1 is DFQATT and CDR2 SNEGSKA (reference sequence). The CDR3 region has the DNA TGCAGTGGCTCGACAGGGGGGGAGACCCAGTACTTC. Its translation is CSGSTGGETQYF.

This clonotype appeared once. The rearrangement joins TRBV6-1 to TRBJ2-2; D ambiguous. Germline V CDR1 and CDR2: MNHNS, SASEGT. The CDR3 sequence is 13 residues long. The V gene lost 4 bases and the J gene lost 4 bases, with 7 bases spanning the gap. CDR3 sequence: CASSGSRTGELFF. CDR3 DNA: TGTGCCAGCAGTGGCAGTCGCACCGGGGAGCTGTTTTTT.

This clonotype has only a few counts. J is TRBJ2-2 and V is TRBV28; no clear D. The germline gives CDR1 MDHEN, CDR2 SYDVKM. Trimming left V 5 bases short and J 6 bases short, with 7 bases between. The CDR3 extends over 12 amino acids. CDR3 sequence (DNA): TGTGCCAGCAGTCCCGGAGCCGGGGAGCTGTTTTTT. Its translation is CASSPGAGELFF.

This clonotype showed up just a few times. In nucleotides, the CDR3 is TGTGCCAGCTCACCCCGACAGAGCTCCTACAATGAGCAGTTCTTC. This codes for CASSPRQSSYNEQFF. V gene TRBV18 combines with J gene TRBJ2-1; possibly TRBD1 for D (5 bases). Germline V lookup: CDR1 KGHSH, CDR2 LQKENI. V was pared by 3 bases and J by 0 bases, with 9 bases between. This CDR3 has 15 amino acids.

This clonotype was counted between two and nine times. V and J are TRBV20-1 and TRBJ1-2, with a tentative D call TRBD1 (6 bases). Germline CDR1 is DFQATT and CDR2 is SNEGSKA (reference sequence). V was clipped by 2 bases and J by 2 bases, with 15 bases between them. This CDR3 has 15 residues. CDR3: CSARRSRGLNYGYTF. Written as DNA, the CDR3 is TGCAGTGCTAGAAGGTCCAGGGGCCTAAACTATGGCTACACCTTC.

A note on this clonotype: A read error may produce the germline difference seen at one junction end. The genes are TRBV20-1 and TRBJ2-3; 8 bases match TRBD1. This CDR3 is built from 13 residues. Per germline, CDR1 DFQATT and CDR2 SNEGSKA (reference sequence). This CDR3 is CNAAPRGPDTQYF. The CDR3 coding sequence is TGCAATGCTGCCCCCAGGGGGCCAGATACGCAGTATTTT.

There are many counts of this clonotype. This CDR3 reads CASSARKYGYTF. The DNA of the CDR3 is TGTGCCAGCAGTGCCAGGAAATATGGCTACACCTTC. V usage is TRBV6-5 and J usage is TRBJ1-2; D call uncertain. The CDR3 is made up of 12 amino acids. Germline CDR1 MNHEY, CDR2 SVGAGI. V lost 5 bases to trimming and J lost 5 bases, with 9 bases between them.

This clonotype was seen at least ten times. This sequence joins TRBV20-1 and TRBJ2-3; 9 nucleotides line up with TRBD2. The CDR3 covers 14 residues. Germline CDR1 and CDR2: DFQATT and SNEGSKA (reference sequence). Germline trimming cut 5 bases from V and 2 bases from J; bases unmatched to any gene: 5. CDR3 residues: CSASPGLATDTQYF. CDR3 nucleotide sequence: TGCAGTGCTTCTCCGGGACTAGCCACAGATACGCAGTATTTT.

The CDR3 nucleotides read TGTGCCAGCAGCTCCTGCCGGGACAGAACCTACGAGCAGTACTTC. Its translation: CASSSCRDRTYEQYF. This rearrangement joins TRBV7-2 to TRBJ2-7, with 7 nucleotides matching TRBD1. This CDR3 is built from 15 residues. J gave up 2 bases and V 4 bases, and 8 bases lay outside the gene matches. The V gene's germline CDR1 is SGHTA and CDR2 FQGNSA.